Presented here are 4 T cell receptor beta chains from one specimen sequenced in a study of blood T cell repertoires in COVID-19. Profiled with immunoSEQ multiplex PCR; TCRdb holds only in-frame clones, not every one. Here the sample spans about 100,000 clones, 86% being singletons. Sequenced sample: peripheral blood. Receptors were obtained from an elderly man with acute or convalescent COVID-19.

The chain carries TRBV20-1 and TRBJ2-7; D is perhaps TRBD2 (5 bases). Germline loops: CDR1 DFQATT, CDR2 SNEGSKA (reference sequence). The CDR3 consists of 11 residues. The V end lost 4 bases, the J end lost 7 bases, and 11 bases lay between the germline ends. The CDR3 nucleotides read TGCAGTGCTACGACACGGAGGGAGCAGTACTTC. This sequence encodes CSATTRREQYF.

The V call is TRBV11-2, the J call TRBJ1-6, with D perhaps matching TRBD1 (6 bases). Germline CDR1 SGHAT, CDR2 FQNNGV. The CDR3 is 15 residues long. The V and J ends lost 4 bases and 9 bases respectively, with 16 bases between them. The CDR3 nucleotides read TGTGCCAGCAGCTCGGTGAACAGGGCTGGTTCACCCCTCCACTTT. Protein: CASSSVNRAGSPLHF.

This chain uses TRBV28 with TRBJ1-6; no clear D. The CDR3 covers 12 residues. Trimming removed 6 bases from V and 7 bases from J, with 7 bases in between. Germline V CDR1 and CDR2: MDHEN, SYDVKM. CDR3 loop: CASRNFNSPLHF. CDR3 DNA: TGTGCCAGCAGAAACTTCAATTCACCCCTCCACTTT.

The CDR3 DNA reads as TGTGCCAGCAGGGACTCGGGTAACGGGGACTACGAGCAGTACTTC. It yields the protein CASRDSGNGDYEQYF. The chain combines TRBV6-6 with TRBJ2-7; a weak D match, TRBD2 (5 bases). The length of the CDR3 is 15 residues. The V end lost 6 bases, the J end lost 3 bases, and 18 bases lay between the germline ends. The germline V gene encodes CDR1 MNHNY and CDR2 SVGAGI (reference sequence).